This T cell receptor (beta chain) was retrieved from a study of regulatory T cells in long-lasting Graves disease. The germline gives CDR1 LNHDA, CDR2 SQIVND (reference sequence). There are 16 residues in the CDR3. Trimming stripped 7 bases from V and 3 bases from J, with 19 bases between. Noted time point: newly diagnosed GD, antithyroid drugs for less than 3 months. The TCR library was prepared using RNA isolated from PBMCs. Library construction for TCR beta used iRepertoire HTBI primers and Arm-PCR of CDR3 regions. MiXCR, run by TCRdb on the multiplex PCR reads, gives a single entry per CDR3 protein. Here the sample spans 400,000 to 500,000 distinct CDR3 sequences, approximately 14% being singletons. The data were also submitted as part of a second study, on T cells in Graves' hyperthyroidism and ophthalmopathy. According to that study: An absence of ophthalmopathy progression within 18 months meant stable Graves' hyperthyroidism.

This TCR derives from a woman aged 45-65 years with Graves disease. The sequencing used peripheral blood mononuclear cells (PBMCs), collected at new diagnosis, from a patient treated with antithyroid drugs. The chain couples TRBV19 to TRBJ1-5; D is possibly TRBD1 (5 bases). For the CDR3, the DNA is TGTGCCAGTACCCAGAGGGGAGACAGACCCAATCAGCCCCAGCATTTT. It yields the protein CASTQRGDRPNQPQHF.